This T cell receptor beta chain was profiled in a study of T cells after yellow fever vaccination. Findings and caveats of the study: Subsequent booster samples again held most clones from primary vaccination (96% CD4, over 80% CD8). From the bulk population, abundant clonotypes could contaminate and appear within FACS-sorted repertoires.

CDR1 is MNHNS, CDR2 SASEGT, per germline. V was trimmed by 5 bases and J by 4 bases, leaving 15 bases between them. The length of the CDR3 is 14 residues. Making TCR cDNA involved 5'RACE template switching, which added UMIs and a universal primer site. From the 5' RACE reads, TCRdb called clonotypes with MiXCR, one entry per CDR3 protein. In the table there are some 500,000 distinct CDR3 sequences, roughly 14% of which are singletons. As concerns this clonotype: No antigen is known for it.

The source of this sequence is a man aged 25-45 years who received the YFV17D yellow fever vaccine. The source was PBMCs, collected on the day of the yellow fever booster vaccination. The chain employs TRBV6-1 and TRBJ2-7; possibly TRBD1 for D (5 bases). The DNA for the CDR3 is TGTGCCAGCAGTCAACAGGTAATGACTTACGAGCAGTACTTC. It specifies CASSQQVMTYEQYF.